These 31 T cell receptor beta chains came from one sample sequenced in a study of blood T cells in healthy people across ages. A second PCR of 7 to 11 cycles used a sample-barcoded 5' primer and a J-beta primer mix. MiXCR, applied by TCRdb to the 5' RACE reads, yields one record per CDR3 protein. This sample has under 2 million distinct CDR3 sequences, with 30% to 35% found just once. Sequenced input: blood. These receptor sequences come from a woman aged 25 to 39 in good health.

This clonotype has ten or more counts. The chain joins TRBV10-3 to TRBJ2-7, with 8 bases lining up with TRBD2. The CDR3 runs 13 residues. Germline lookup yields CDR1 ENHRY and CDR2 SYGVKD. Trimming removed 11 bases from V and 0 bases from J; junction bases left unmatched: 6. The chain's CDR3 is CAAISGDSYEQYF. CDR3 nucleotides: TGTGCCGCCATTAGCGGGGACTCCTACGAGCAGTACTTC.

The chain couples TRBV20-1 to TRBJ2-7; no firm D call. The CDR3 sequence is 14 residues long. V lost 3 bases and J lost 0, with 12 bases in between. The V gene's germline CDR1 is DFQATT and CDR2 SNEGSKA (reference sequence). The CDR3 reads CSASATVASYEQYF. The CDR3 DNA sequence: TGCAGTGCTAGTGCGACCGTCGCCTCCTACGAGCAGTACTTC.

The chain has TRBV27 and TRBJ2-1; 7 nucleotides agree with TRBD2. The CDR3 contains 15 residues. V trimming: 11 bases; J trimming: 7 bases; junction bases outside the gene matches: 17. From germline, CDR1 is MNHEY and CDR2 SMNVEV (reference sequence). For the CDR3, the DNA is TGTGCCTCCCAGAGGGACTACCAACTTGGGAATGAGCAGTTCTTC. This gives the protein CASQRDYQLGNEQFF.

This sequence joins TRBV3-1 and TRBJ2-3, with D perhaps given as TRBD1 or TRBD2 (5 bases each). V was cut by 1 base and J by 4 bases, with 18 bases left in between. Germline CDR1 is LGHDT and CDR2 is YNNKEL (reference sequence). This CDR3 is built from 17 residues. The CDR3 coding sequence is TGTGCCAGCAGCCAAGTCGCAGGCCGGGACCCAGCAGATACGCAGTATTTT. The encoded protein is CASSQVAGRDPADTQYF.

The sample holds a few counts of this clonotype. The chain employs TRBV13 and TRBJ2-7; TRBD2 matches at 7 bases. From germline, CDR1 is PRHDT and CDR2 FYEKMQ (reference sequence). The CDR3 sequence is 17 residues long. J gave up 2 bases and V 0 bases, and 10 bases lay outside the gene matches. DNA of the CDR3: TGTGCCAGCAGCTTAGGCCCGGGCGGGGGTCCGACCTACGAGCAGTACTTC. Translating it yields CASSLGPGGGPTYEQYF.

The rearrangement links TRBV7-2 to TRBJ1-5; D perhaps matches TRBD1 (5 bases). The V and J ends lost 3 bases and 6 bases respectively, with 9 bases between them. This CDR3 contains 13 residues. CDR1 and CDR2 (germline): SGHTA, FQGNSA. The DNA for the CDR3 is TGTGCCAGCAGCTTCCCAGGGATTCAGCCCCAGCATTTT. Its protein product is CASSFPGIQPQHF. The variable domain in full, with the rest retrieved from reference TRBV7-2 and TRBJ1-5, is GAGVSQSPSNKVTEKGKDVELRCDPISGHTALYWYRQSLGQGLEFLIYFQGNSAPDKSGLPSDRFSAERTGGSVSTLTIQRTQQEDSAVYLCASSFPGIQPQHFGDGTRLSIL.

CDR3 nucleotides: TGTGCCAGCAGCCAGATAGAGACCTCGAACTATGGCTACACCTTC. Its protein product is CASSQIETSNYGYTF. The chain combines TRBV4-2 with TRBJ1-2; D call uncertain. V lost 3 bases and J lost 2, with 13 bases in between. Germline-derived CDR1 and CDR2 are LGHNA and YNFKEQ. CDR3 length equals 15 residues.

This sequence joins TRBV5-1 and TRBJ1-6; TRBD1 is a possible D gene (5 bases). The CDR3 length is 16 residues. V was cut by 3 bases and J by 10 bases, with 20 bases left in between. Per the germline V gene, CDR1 is SGHRS and CDR2 is YFSETQ. The chain's CDR3 is CASSYGAGGNESPLHF. Written as DNA, the CDR3 is TGCGCCAGCAGCTACGGGGCCGGGGGGAATGAGTCACCCCTCCACTTT.

This clonotype has just a few counts. The V and J genes are TRBV20-1 and TRBJ2-1; 8 bases fit TRBD2. After removal of 5 bases from V and 9 bases from J, the junction contained 21 bases not matched to a gene. The CDR3 contains 17 residues. The germline CDR1 and CDR2 sequences are DFQATT and SNEGSKA (reference sequence). This CDR3 reads CSARTSGGPAVMGEQFF. The CDR3 DNA follows: TGCAGTGCTCGAACCAGCGGGGGCCCGGCGGTCATGGGTGAGCAGTTCTTC.

The chain has TRBV3-1 and TRBJ1-2; the D gene is possibly TRBD1 (5 bases). The CDR3 is made up of 13 amino acids. V shed 4 bases and J shed 9 bases, with 15 bases lying between them. Per germline, CDR1 LGHDT and CDR2 YNNKEL (reference sequence). The CDR3 region is CASSPGPAGRYTF. CDR3 bases: TGTGCCAGCAGCCCGGGACCGGCAGGGCGCTACACCTTC.

This clonotype was observed a handful of times. The V and J genes are TRBV24-1 and TRBJ2-3, with D possibly being TRBD1 (6 bases). CDR3 length: 13 residues. Germline lookup yields CDR1 KGHDR and CDR2 SFDVKD. The V end lost 5 bases, the J end lost 5 bases, and 10 bases lay between the germline ends. This CDR3 reads CATSGPRGDTQYF. The CDR3 nucleotides are TGTGCCACCAGTGGTCCCAGGGGAGATACGCAGTATTTT.

This clonotype was observed a handful of times. The chain joins TRBV30 to TRBJ1-1, with TRBD1 as a possible D gene (5 bases). The CDR3 length is 14 residues. With 3 bases removed from V and 0 bases from J, the gap between germline ends came to 11 bases. Per germline, CDR1 GTSNPN and CDR2 SVGIG (reference sequence). The CDR3 sequence: CAWSPGRLNTEAFF. The CDR3 DNA reads as TGTGCCTGGAGCCCGGGACGGTTGAACACTGAAGCTTTCTTT.

In this sample, this clonotype turned up many times. The chain links TRBV29-1 to TRBJ1-2, with D tentatively TRBD1 (6 bases). Germline V gene data show CDR1 as SQVTM and CDR2 as ANQGSEA. V lost 3 bases, J lost 4 bases, and 12 bases lay in between. The CDR3 extends over 13 amino acids. CDR3 in DNA: TGCAGCGTTGAGGGAACAGGGTCCTATGGCTACACCTTC. Amino acids: CSVEGTGSYGYTF.

Many counts were recorded for this clonotype. This rearrangement joins TRBV29-1 to TRBJ2-1; D is possibly TRBD2 (6 bases). V lost 4 bases, J lost 0 bases, and 16 bases lay in between. The CDR3 extends over 16 amino acids. CDR1 is SQVTM, CDR2 ANQGSEA, per germline. CDR3 region: CSVVGVGGSSYNEQFF. CDR3 nucleotide sequence: TGCAGCGTTGTGGGGGTCGGGGGAAGCTCCTACAATGAGCAGTTCTTC.

This chain uses TRBV10-3 with TRBJ1-4; no definite D call. V was clipped by 0 bases and J by 8 bases, with 16 bases between them. CDR1 and CDR2 (germline): ENHRY, SYGVKD. This CDR3 contains 16 residues. CDR3 region: CAISESIPGAPEKLFF. Written as DNA, the CDR3 is TGTGCCATCAGTGAGTCGATACCGGGCGCACCAGAAAAACTGTTTTTT.

This clonotype was counted a single time. CDR3 nucleotides: TGCAGTGCTGAGGGCGGTACTATCTACGAGCAGTACTTC. This codes for CSAEGGTIYEQYF. This sequence joins TRBV20-1 and TRBJ2-7; maybe TRBD2 (5 bases). Trimming stripped 5 bases from V and 3 bases from J, with 14 bases between. Germline values: CDR1 DFQATT, CDR2 SNEGSKA (reference sequence). The CDR3 totals 13 residues.

There are a few counts of this clonotype. The rearrangement joins TRBV15 to TRBJ1-2, with D possibly matching TRBD1 (5 bases). CDR3 length equals 15 residues. Per germline, CDR1 LNHNV and CDR2 YYDKDF (reference sequence). The germline V and J ends were trimmed by 4 bases and 6 bases, with 18 bases remaining between them. The CDR3 DNA reads as TGTGCCACCAGCACCAGAGGGCTGGGGGGTAATGGCTACACCTTC. This translates into CATSTRGLGGNGYTF.

The chain joins TRBV27 to TRBJ2-3; D uncertain. The CDR3 consists of 13 residues. Germline V gives CDR1 MNHEY, CDR2 SMNVEV (reference sequence). Deletions cut 3 bases from V and 4 bases from J, with 8 bases between. In DNA form, the CDR3 reads TGTGCCAGCAGTTTTGGAGTAGCAGATACGCAGTATTTT. Translation gives CASSFGVADTQYF.

This chain uses TRBV2 with TRBJ1-2, with a weak D call TRBD1 (6 bases). This CDR3 comprises 13 residues. Germline V lookup: CDR1 SNHLY, CDR2 FYNNEI. The ends were cut back, 3 bases at V and 5 bases at J, with 10 bases in the middle. The CDR3 nucleotides read TGTGCCAGCAGTGACGGGGGGCCGTATGGCTACACCTTC. Protein sequence: CASSDGGPYGYTF.

The genes are TRBV7-9 and TRBJ1-5; D uncertain. Germline V CDR1 and CDR2: SEHNR, FQNEAQ (reference sequence). The CDR3 sequence is 13 residues long. Between the trimmed V and J ends, which lost 1 base and 4 bases, there was a span of 5 bases. The DNA of the CDR3 is TGTGCCAGCAGCTTAGAAGAAAATCAGCCCCAGCATTTT. It encodes CASSLEENQPQHF.

In the case of this clonotype: Possible read error: a much larger clone is one base away. The gene calls are TRBV28 and TRBJ2-5, with a possible D match to TRBD2 (6 bases). In germline, CDR1 is MDHEN, CDR2 SYDVKM. This CDR3 spans 15 amino acids. Trimming cost V 1 base and J 11 bases, with 20 bases left between them. Written as DNA, the CDR3 is TGTGCCAGCAGTTTATCAGGGCGGATTAAACGGGAGCAGTACTTC. Protein sequence: CASSLSGRIKREQYF.

The chain couples TRBV4-2 to TRBJ2-3, with TRBD2 matching over 11 bases. Germline V gene data show CDR1 as LGHNA and CDR2 as YNFKEQ. This CDR3 is built from 15 residues. The trim removed 4 bases at V and 4 bases at J, leaving 4 bases unmatched. The CDR3 here is CASSPTSGSPDTQYF. The CDR3 nucleotides are TGTGCCAGCAGCCCTACTAGCGGGAGCCCAGATACGCAGTATTTT.

As to this clonotype: Possible read error: a much larger clone is one base away. The chain uses TRBV24-1 and TRBJ1-5, with D possibly being TRBD1 (6 bases). Germline assignment: CDR1 KGHDR and CDR2 SFDVKD. Trimming took off 6 bases at V and 3 bases at J, with 14 bases between the two ends. The CDR3 length is 15 residues. The CDR3 protein is CATSNLTGNNQPQHF. The CDR3 DNA follows: TGTGCCACCAGTAACCTTACAGGGAACAATCAGCCCCAGCATTTT.

This clonotype was observed a single time. The genes are TRBV6-6 and TRBJ2-1; the D gene is possibly TRBD1 (6 bases). V was shortened by 4 bases and J by 3 bases, with 13 bases between the two germline ends. Looked up from germline, CDR1 is MNHNY and CDR2 is SVGAGI (reference sequence). The CDR3 is 15 amino acids. CDR3 in amino acids: CASSLDSSYYNEQFF. CDR3 coding DNA: TGTGCCAGCAGTTTGGACAGTTCTTACTACAATGAGCAGTTCTTC.

This chain joins TRBV3-1 and TRBJ2-1, with D unclear. This CDR3 comprises 12 residues. Germline V gives CDR1 LGHDT, CDR2 YNNKEL (reference sequence). V lost 0 bases to trimming and J lost 12 bases, with 9 bases between them. Here the CDR3 reads CASSQEPGGQFF. The CDR3 bases are TGTGCCAGCAGCCAAGAGCCAGGTGGGCAGTTCTTC.

The chain is built from TRBV20-1 and TRBJ2-1; 10 bases line up with TRBD2. Per the germline V gene, CDR1 is DFQATT and CDR2 is SNEGSKA (reference sequence). The CDR3 loop spans 15 amino acids. J gave up 9 bases and V 6 bases, and 14 bases lay outside the gene matches. DNA for the CDR3: TGCAGTGCCCGGGCGGCTAGCGGGGGCACACGTGAGCAGTTCTTC. It is translated as CSARAASGGTREQFF.

The rearrangement joins TRBV25-1 to TRBJ2-1, with 7 positions matching TRBD2. Germline assignment: CDR1 MGHDK and CDR2 SYGVNS. The CDR3 consists of 17 residues. V was pared by 2 bases and J by 8 bases, with 15 bases of the junction left unmatched. The CDR3 here is CASSELLGAGVIDEQFF. CDR3 nucleotide sequence: TGTGCCAGCAGTGAACTATTGGGCGCGGGAGTCATAGATGAGCAGTTCTTC.

This clonotype showed up just a few times. The chain has TRBV2 and TRBJ2-3; no clear D gene. Germline CDR1 is SNHLY and CDR2 is FYNNEI. Trimming pared 6 bases from V and 0 bases from J, leaving 10 bases between. CDR3 length: 14 residues. The CDR3 sequence: CASSIRPSTDTQYF. CDR3 DNA sequence: TGTGCCAGCAGCATTAGACCTAGCACAGATACGCAGTATTTT.

The chain joins TRBV6-5 to TRBJ1-2; 7 bases match TRBD1. There are 14 residues in the CDR3. CDR1 and CDR2 (germline): MNHEY, SVGAGI. Trimming at V came to 0 bases and at J to 3 bases, leaving 1 base not matched to a gene. The CDR3 DNA reads TGTGCCAGCAGTTACTCGGGACAGTACTATGGCTACACCTTC. Translating it yields CASSYSGQYYGYTF.

The chain joins TRBV9 to TRBJ1-6; D gene ambiguous. Trimming removed 0 bases at V and 6 bases at J, with 4 bases between. Germline-derived CDR1 and CDR2 are SGDLS and YYNGEE. The CDR3 is 13 amino acids. The CDR3 protein is CASSVGANSPLHF. CDR3 sequence (DNA): TGTGCCAGCAGCGTAGGAGCTAATTCACCCCTCCACTTT.

This clonotype was recorded many times. This chain connects TRBV29-1 to TRBJ1-2; 7 nucleotides match TRBD1. The CDR3 contains 16 residues. J was trimmed by 8 bases and V by 3 bases; bases with no gene match: 18. CDR1 is SQVTM, CDR2 ANQGSEA, per germline. The chain's CDR3 is CSVEDLRDSPRGGYTF. The CDR3 DNA sequence: TGCAGCGTTGAGGACCTCCGGGACAGTCCTCGCGGAGGCTACACCTTC.